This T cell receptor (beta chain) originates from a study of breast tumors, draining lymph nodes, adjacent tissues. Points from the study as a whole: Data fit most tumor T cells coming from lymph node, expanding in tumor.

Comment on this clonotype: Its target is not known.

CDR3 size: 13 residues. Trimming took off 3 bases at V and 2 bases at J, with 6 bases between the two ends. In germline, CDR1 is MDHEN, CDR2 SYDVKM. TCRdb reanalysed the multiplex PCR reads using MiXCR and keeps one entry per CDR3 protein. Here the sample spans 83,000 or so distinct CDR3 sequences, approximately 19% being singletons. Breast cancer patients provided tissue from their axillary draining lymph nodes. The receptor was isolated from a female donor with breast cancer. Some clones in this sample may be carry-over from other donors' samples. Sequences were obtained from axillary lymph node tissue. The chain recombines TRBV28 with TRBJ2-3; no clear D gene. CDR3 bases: TGTGCCAGCAGTTTTTCAGACACAGATACGCAGTATTTT. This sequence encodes CASSFSDTDTQYF.